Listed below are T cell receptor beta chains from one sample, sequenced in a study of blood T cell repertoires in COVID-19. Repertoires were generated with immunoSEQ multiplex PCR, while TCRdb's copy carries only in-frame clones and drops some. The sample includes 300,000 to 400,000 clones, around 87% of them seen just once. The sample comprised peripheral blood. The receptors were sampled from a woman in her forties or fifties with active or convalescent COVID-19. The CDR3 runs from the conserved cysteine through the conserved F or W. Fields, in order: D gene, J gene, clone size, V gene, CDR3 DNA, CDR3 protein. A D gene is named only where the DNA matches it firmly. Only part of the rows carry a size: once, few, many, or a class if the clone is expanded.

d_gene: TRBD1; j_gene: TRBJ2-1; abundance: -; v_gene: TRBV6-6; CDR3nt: TGTGCCAGCAGTTCACAGGACAGGGAGTTGGATGAGCAGTTCTTC; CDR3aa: CASSSQDRELDEQFF
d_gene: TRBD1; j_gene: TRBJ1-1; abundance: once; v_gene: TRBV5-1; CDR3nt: TGCGCCAGCAGCTCCTATTGGACAGGGGGCGACCCTGAAGCTTTCTTT; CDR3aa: CASSSYWTGGDPEAFF
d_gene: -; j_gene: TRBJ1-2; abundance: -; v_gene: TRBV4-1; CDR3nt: TGCGCCAGCAGCCGTGCCGGGTCGGACTATGGCTACACCTTC; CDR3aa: CASSRAGSDYGYTF
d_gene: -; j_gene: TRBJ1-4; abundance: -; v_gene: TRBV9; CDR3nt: TGTGCCAGCAGCGAAACGACGGGTCTTAATGAAAAACTGTTTTTT; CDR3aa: CASSETTGLNEKLFF
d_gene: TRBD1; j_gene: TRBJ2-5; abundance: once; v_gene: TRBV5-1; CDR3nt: TGCGCCAGCAGCTTGGGGCGAAGGGGGACAGAAGAGACCCAGTACTTC; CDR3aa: CASSLGRRGTEETQYF
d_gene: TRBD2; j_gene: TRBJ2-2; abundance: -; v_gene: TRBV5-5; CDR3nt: TGTGCCAGCAGCGCCTTAGCGGGAGGGACCGGGGAGCTGTTTTTT; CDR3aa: CASSALAGGTGELFF
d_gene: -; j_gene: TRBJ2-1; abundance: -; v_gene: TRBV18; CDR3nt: TGTGCCAGCTCACCCGAACAGGGAATAGGCTACAATGAGCAGTTCTTC; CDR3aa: CASSPEQGIGYNEQFF
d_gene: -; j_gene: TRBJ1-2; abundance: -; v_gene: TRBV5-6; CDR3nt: TGTGCCAGCAGCCCTGACAGCGTCGGTGGCTACACCTTC; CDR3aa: CASSPDSVGGYTF
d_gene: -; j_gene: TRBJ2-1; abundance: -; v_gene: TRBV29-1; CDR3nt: TGCAGCGTTTCGGGGGGACAGGAAGGGTCCTACAATGAGCAGTTCTTC; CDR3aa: CSVSGGQEGSYNEQFF
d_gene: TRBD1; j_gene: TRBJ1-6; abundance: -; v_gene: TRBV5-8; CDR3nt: TGTGCCAGCAGCTTGGGGTCGACAGGGCTAGATAATTCACCCCTCCACTTT; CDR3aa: CASSLGSTGLDNSPLHF
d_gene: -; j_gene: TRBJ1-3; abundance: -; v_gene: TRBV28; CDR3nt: TGTGCCAGCAGTCTGGACACCTCTGGAAACACCATATATTTT; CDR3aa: CASSLDTSGNTIYF
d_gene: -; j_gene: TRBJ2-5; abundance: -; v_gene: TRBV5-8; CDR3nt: TGTGCCAGCAGCCTACAAAAGGGGAAAGAGACCCAGTACTTC; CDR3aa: CASSLQKGKETQYF
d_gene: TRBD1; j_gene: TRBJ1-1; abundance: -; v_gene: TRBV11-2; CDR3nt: TGTGCCAGCAGCTCTCCGGGACAGGGACGCGGCACTGAAGCTTTCTTT; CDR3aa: CASSSPGQGRGTEAFF
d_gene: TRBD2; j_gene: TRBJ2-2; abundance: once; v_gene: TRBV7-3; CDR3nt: TGTGCCAGCAGACCCAGCGGGAAGGGCGGGGAGCTGTTTTTT; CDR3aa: CASRPSGKGGELFF
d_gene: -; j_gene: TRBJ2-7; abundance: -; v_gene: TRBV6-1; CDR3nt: TGTGCCAGCAGTGAAGATGTCAGGTCCTACGAGCAGTACTTC; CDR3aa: CASSEDVRSYEQYF
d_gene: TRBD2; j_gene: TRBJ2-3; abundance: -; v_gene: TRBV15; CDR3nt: TGTGCCACCAGCAGAGATGGGCTAGCGGGGGGCTCGTATTTT; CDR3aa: CATSRDGLAGGSYF
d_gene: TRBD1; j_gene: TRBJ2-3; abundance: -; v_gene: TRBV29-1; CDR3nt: TGCAGCGTCAGGACAGGCTTCACAGATACGCAGTATTTT; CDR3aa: CSVRTGFTDTQYF
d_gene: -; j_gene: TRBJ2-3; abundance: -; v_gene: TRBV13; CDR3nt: TGTGCCAGCAGCTACCAGGCAGGGGCAAGAACAGATACGCAGTATTTT; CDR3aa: CASSYQAGARTDTQYF
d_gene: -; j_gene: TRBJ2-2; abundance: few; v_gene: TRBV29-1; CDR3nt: TGCAGCGTTAGGGGTTCCCCCGGGGAGCTGTTTTTT; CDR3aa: CSVRGSPGELFF
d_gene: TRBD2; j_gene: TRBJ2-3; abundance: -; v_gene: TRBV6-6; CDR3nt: TGTGCCAGCAGTTTCGCCTTAGCGGGGGGGCGAGATACGCAGTATTTT; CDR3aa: CASSFALAGGRDTQYF
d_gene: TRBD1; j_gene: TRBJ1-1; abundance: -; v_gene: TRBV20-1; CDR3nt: TGCAGTGCTAGTCCCGACAGGGGCACTGAAGCTTTCTTT; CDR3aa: CSASPDRGTEAFF
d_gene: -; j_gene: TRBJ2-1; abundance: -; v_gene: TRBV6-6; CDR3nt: TGTGCCAGCACCCAGACAGGCCGCTCCAATGAGCAGTTCTTC; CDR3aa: CASTQTGRSNEQFF
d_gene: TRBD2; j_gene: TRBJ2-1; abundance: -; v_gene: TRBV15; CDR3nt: TGTGCCACCAGCAGGACTAGCGGGGGGGCCAACAATGAGCAGTTCTTC; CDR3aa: CATSRTSGGANNEQFF
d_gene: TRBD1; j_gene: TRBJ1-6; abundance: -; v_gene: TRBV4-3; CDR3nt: TGCGCCAGCAGCCAAGAAAGTCCAGACAGGGAGGATAATTCACCCCTCCACTTT; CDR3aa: CASSQESPDREDNSPLHF
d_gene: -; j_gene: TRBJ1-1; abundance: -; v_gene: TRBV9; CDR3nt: TGTGCCAGCAGCGTAGGGAGTAACACTGAAGCTTTCTTT; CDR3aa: CASSVGSNTEAFF
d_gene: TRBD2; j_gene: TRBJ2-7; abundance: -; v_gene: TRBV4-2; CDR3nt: TGTGCCAGCAGCCCAAGCGGGGCGCGGGGGGCCCTTTTAGGCTCAGGCGAGCAGTACTTC; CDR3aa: CASSPSGARGALLGSGEQYF
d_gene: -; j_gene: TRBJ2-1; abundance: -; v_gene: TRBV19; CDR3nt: TGTGCCAGTAGCCCTACGCGATCAGGGAACAATGAGCAGTTCTTC; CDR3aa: CASSPTRSGNNEQFF
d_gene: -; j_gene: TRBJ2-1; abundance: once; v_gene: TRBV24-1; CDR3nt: TGTGCCACCAGTGATTGGGCGGACAGGACTAACAATGAGCAGTTCTTC; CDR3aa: CATSDWADRTNNEQFF
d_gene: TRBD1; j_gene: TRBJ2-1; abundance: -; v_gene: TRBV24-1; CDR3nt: TGTGCCACCAGTGATTACAGGGGTGGTAAGGTCGATGAGCAGTTCTTC; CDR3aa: CATSDYRGGKVDEQFF
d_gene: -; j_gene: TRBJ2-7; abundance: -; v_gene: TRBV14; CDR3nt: TGTGCCAGCCGGGACAACTCCTACGAGCAGTACTTC; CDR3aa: CASRDNSYEQYF
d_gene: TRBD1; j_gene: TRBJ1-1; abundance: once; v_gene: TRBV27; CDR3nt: TGTGCCAGCAGTTTATCAGGACAGGGTGAAGCTTTCTTT; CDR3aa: CASSLSGQGEAFF
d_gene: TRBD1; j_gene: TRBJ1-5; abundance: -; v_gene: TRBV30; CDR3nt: TGTGCCTGGAGCCGGGACAGGGGAAATTTGGGCAATCAGCCCCAGCATTTT; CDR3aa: CAWSRDRGNLGNQPQHF
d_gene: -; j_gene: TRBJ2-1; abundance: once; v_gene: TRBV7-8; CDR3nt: TGTGCCAGCAGCTCAACCCCTGGACTCGGGTCTGACAATGAGCAGTTCTTC; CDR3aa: CASSSTPGLGSDNEQFF
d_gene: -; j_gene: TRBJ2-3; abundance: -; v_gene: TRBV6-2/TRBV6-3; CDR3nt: TGTGCCAGCAGTTACTGGGGGGAAGCCACAGATACGCAGTATTTT; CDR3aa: CASSYWGEATDTQYF
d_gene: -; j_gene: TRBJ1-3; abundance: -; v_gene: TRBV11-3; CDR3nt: TGTGCCAGCAGCTCACAGGGATCGGGAAACACCATATATTTT; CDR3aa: CASSSQGSGNTIYF
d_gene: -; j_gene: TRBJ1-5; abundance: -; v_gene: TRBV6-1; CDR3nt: TGTGCCAGCAGCCCATACGAGCGTCAGCCCCAGCATTTT; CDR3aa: CASSPYERQPQHF
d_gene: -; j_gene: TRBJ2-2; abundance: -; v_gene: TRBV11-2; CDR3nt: TGTGCCAGCAGCTTAGTCAGGTCCAGAAATAAGATCACCGGGGAGCTGTTTTTT; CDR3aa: CASSLVRSRNKITGELFF
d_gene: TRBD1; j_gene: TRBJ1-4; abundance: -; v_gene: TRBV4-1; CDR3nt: TGCGCCAGCAGCCAAACAGGGGTAGGCGAAAAACTGTTTTTT; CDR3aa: CASSQTGVGEKLFF
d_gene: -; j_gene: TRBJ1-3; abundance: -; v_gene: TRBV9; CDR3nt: TGTGCCAGCAGCGTAGCAGGGCAATCGGGAAACACCATATATTTT; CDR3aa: CASSVAGQSGNTIYF
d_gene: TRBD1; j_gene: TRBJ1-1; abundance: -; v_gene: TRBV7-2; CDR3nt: TGTGCCAGCAGCCACCAGACAGGGAGGAAGACTGAAGCTTTCTTT; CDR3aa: CASSHQTGRKTEAFF
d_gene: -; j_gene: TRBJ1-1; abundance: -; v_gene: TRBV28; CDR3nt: TGTGCCAGCAGTTTGTCAGGGACTGAAGCTTTCTTT; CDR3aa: CASSLSGTEAFF
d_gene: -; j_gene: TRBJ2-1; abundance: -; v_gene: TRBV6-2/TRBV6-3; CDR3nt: TGTGCCAGCAGTGGGTATGGCGGGCGGAGGATGGATGAGCAGTTCTTC; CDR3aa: CASSGYGGRRMDEQFF
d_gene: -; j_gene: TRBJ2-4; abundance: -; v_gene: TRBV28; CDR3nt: TGTGCCAGCGGCCCCGGGACTTTAAAAAACATTCAGTACTTC; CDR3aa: CASGPGTLKNIQYF
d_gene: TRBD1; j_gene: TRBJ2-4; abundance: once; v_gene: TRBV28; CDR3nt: TGTGCCAGCAGCCGCGGACAGGGGAACATTCAGTACTTC; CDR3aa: CASSRGQGNIQYF
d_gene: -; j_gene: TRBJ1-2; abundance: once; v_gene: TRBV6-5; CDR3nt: TGTGCCAGCAGTTACTCGTACGGGAACTATGGCTACACCTTC; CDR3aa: CASSYSYGNYGYTF
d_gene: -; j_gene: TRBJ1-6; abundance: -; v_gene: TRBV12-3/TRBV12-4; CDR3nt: TGTGCCAGCAGTTTACGGGGGAATTCACCCCTCCACTTT; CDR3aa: CASSLRGNSPLHF
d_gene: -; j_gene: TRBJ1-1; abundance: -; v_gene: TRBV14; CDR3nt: TGTGCCAGCAGCCAAGTCTTCGCGGGGAAGGCTGAAGCTTTCTTT; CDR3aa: CASSQVFAGKAEAFF
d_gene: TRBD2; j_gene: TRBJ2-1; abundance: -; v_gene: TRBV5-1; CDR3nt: TGCGCCAGCAGCCCCCAGACTAGCGGGTACAATGAGCAGTTCTTC; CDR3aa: CASSPQTSGYNEQFF
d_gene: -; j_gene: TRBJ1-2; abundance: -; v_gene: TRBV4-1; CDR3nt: TGCGCCAGCAGCCAAGATCGGTCCACGTCCATTAACTATGGCTACACCTTC; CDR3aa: CASSQDRSTSINYGYTF
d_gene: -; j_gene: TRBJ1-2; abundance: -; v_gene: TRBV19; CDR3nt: TGTGCCAGTAGGTTCGGGGTGGACGGCTACACCTTC; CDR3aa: CASRFGVDGYTF
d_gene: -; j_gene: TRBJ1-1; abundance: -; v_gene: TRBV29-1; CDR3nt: TGCAGCGTTGAAGGGAATTTGGGACAGAACACTGAAGCTTTCTTT; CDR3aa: CSVEGNLGQNTEAFF
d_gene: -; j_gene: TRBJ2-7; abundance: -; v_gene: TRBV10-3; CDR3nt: TGTGCCATCAGTCCGGACAGCGCCCACGAGCAGTACTTC; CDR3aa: CAISPDSAHEQYF